Listed below are T cell receptor beta chains from one sample, sequenced in a study of cytomegalovirus exposure and HLA in healthy donors. Here immunoSEQ multiplex PCR was the method, and the copy in TCRdb shows in-frame clones only, minus some. The sample carries around 150,000 clones, roughly 77% recorded once. Sample: PBMCs. These receptors came from a human donor in good health. The CDR3 runs from the conserved cysteine through the conserved F or W. D genes are given only for firm matches. Expanded clones get a size class; other rows say once, few or many, or leave the size out.

V gene	J gene	CDR3 length	clone size	D gene	CDR3 DNA	CDR3 protein
TRBV5-1	TRBJ1-1	15	few	-	TGCGCCAGCAGCTTGGTGGAGGGGAGAGGCACTGAAGCTTTCTTT	CASSLVEGRGTEAFF
TRBV6-1	TRBJ1-6	12	few	-	TGTGCCAGCAGTGAAGCGAGATCACCCCTCCACTTT	CASSEARSPLHF
TRBV14	TRBJ2-1	16	-	-	TGTGCCAGCAGCCAGGAGGGAGTTTACGTGGGCAATGAGCAGTTCTTC	CASSQEGVYVGNEQFF
TRBV6-5	TRBJ2-1	12	-	-	TGTGCCAGCAGTACTCAGGGGAATGAGCAGTTCTTC	CASSTQGNEQFF
TRBV15	TRBJ2-5	13	-	TRBD2	TGTGCCACCAGCAGAGATCCTGGGCGGGAGCAGTACTTC	CATSRDPGREQYF
TRBV5-1	TRBJ2-3	15	-	-	TGCGCCAGCAGCTTGGCAGGTCCTAGCACAGATACGCAGTATTTT	CASSLAGPSTDTQYF
TRBV28	TRBJ1-1	14	once	TRBD1	TGTGCCAGCAGTTATACAGGGGGCCGGACTGAAGCTTTCTTT	CASSYTGGRTEAFF
TRBV7-8	TRBJ1-1	16	-	-	TGTGCCAGCAGCAGGGACACCCAGGGGCCCCACACTGAAGCTTTCTTT	CASSRDTQGPHTEAFF
TRBV2	TRBJ2-7	14	-	-	TGTGCCAGCAGTACCGCAGGAGGATCCTACGAGCAGTACTTC	CASSTAGGSYEQYF
TRBV6-1	TRBJ1-2	13	few	TRBD1	TGTGCCAGCAGACGAGACAGGGGTTATGGCTACACCTTC	CASRRDRGYGYTF
TRBV27	TRBJ2-2	14	-	TRBD2	TGTGCCAGCAGCCGGACTAGCGGCACCGGGGAGCTGTTTTTT	CASSRTSGTGELFF
TRBV6-5	TRBJ1-1	15	-	-	TGTGCCAGCAGTTACTCGGGCCTAACGCGCACTGAAGCTTTCTTT	CASSYSGLTRTEAFF
TRBV23-1	TRBJ2-7	14	-	-	TGCGCCAGCAGTCACCTCGGAACTACCTACGAGCAGTACTTC	CASSHLGTTYEQYF
TRBV25-1	TRBJ2-1	13	-	-	TGTGCCAGCAGTGCAGGTAGGAGGGTTGAGCAGTTCTTC	CASSAGRRVEQFF
TRBV6-5	TRBJ2-2	14	-	TRBD1	TGTGCCAGCAGTTACGGGACAGGGACCGGGGAGCTGTTTTTT	CASSYGTGTGELFF
TRBV18	TRBJ1-5	15	-	-	TGTGCCAGCTCACCTGCAGGATCTAGCAATCAGCCCCAGCATTTT	CASSPAGSSNQPQHF
TRBV5-1	TRBJ2-2	15	few	-	TGCGCCAGCAGCCCGGGCGGCGGGGAACCCGGGGAGCTGTTTTTT	CASSPGGGEPGELFF
TRBV14	TRBJ1-2	17	-	TRBD1	TGTGCCAGCAGTCAAAGATTATTGGGACAGGAAATATATGGCTACACCTTC	CASSQRLLGQEIYGYTF
TRBV25-1	TRBJ2-1	16	-	TRBD1	TGTGCCAGCAGTGATATCACAGGGGGCTGGTACAATGAGCAGTTCTTC	CASSDITGGWYNEQFF
TRBV27	TRBJ1-2	14	-	-	TGTGCCAGCAGTTTTGCAGGACAAAACTATGGCTACACCTTC	CASSFAGQNYGYTF
TRBV15	TRBJ2-7	15	-	TRBD1	TGTGCCACCAGCAGGGGGACAGGAGAAGCCTACGAGCAGTACTTC	CATSRGTGEAYEQYF
TRBV7-2	TRBJ2-7	13	-	-	TGTGCCAGCAGCTTAGCGGTGGAGTGGGAGCAGTACTTC	CASSLAVEWEQYF
TRBV28	TRBJ1-2	17	-	TRBD1	TGTGCCAGCAGTTTAGTGGAGGGGACAGGGAAAAACTATGGCTACACCTTC	CASSLVEGTGKNYGYTF
TRBV5-1	TRBJ2-1	14	-	TRBD2	TGCGCCAGCAGCTGGACTAGCGGGAGTAATGAGCAGTTCTTC	CASSWTSGSNEQFF
TRBV29-1	TRBJ2-3	14	-	TRBD2	TGCAGCCTATCCCTAGCGGGGGGTCGGGATACGCAGTATTTT	CSLSLAGGRDTQYF
TRBV2	TRBJ1-2	12	-	-	TGTGCCAGCGCAAAAGAGAACTATGGCTACACCTTC	CASAKENYGYTF